What follows is one T cell receptor (beta chain) and its context. Its cognate antigen is unknown. Trimming took 5 bases from V and 2 from J, leaving 11 bases between them. This CDR3 region has 14 residues. Germline CDR1 is SGHTA and CDR2 is FQGNSA. This sample is drawn from a study of T cell responses to AZD1222 COVID-19 vaccine. The study's findings and limits: All repertoire sampling was performed exclusively after the peak T cell response. Donors skewed white British and female; clonal diversity was possibly underestimated.

Some clones are missing from TCRdb's copy, which holds only in-frame ones; the method was immunoSEQ multiplex PCR. The data show about 120,000 clones, with 85% to 90% seen just once and approximately 7.5% held by the top ten. The sample in question was peripheral blood, obtained on day 0 of AZD1222 vaccination. The receptor was isolated from an adult in good health. The rearrangement uses TRBV7-2 and TRBJ2-3, with D tentatively TRBD2 (6 bases). The CDR3 DNA reads as TGTGCCAGCAGCCCGGACTATCTCACAGATACGCAGTATTTT. It codes for CASSPDYLTDTQYF.